Below, 26 T cell receptor beta chains from the same sample are listed, as sequenced in a study of shared clonotypes between healthy human individuals (dated by TCRdb to the early 2020s). Library creation used the immunoSEQ multiplex PCR assay. TCRdb mirrors the immuneACCESS table, restricted to in-frame sequences. Some clones are absent from its copies; in checked studies, under half trace to an unresolved V gene, and the reason for the others is unknown. Across this sample there are 950,000 to 1,100,000 clones, with around three quarters seen only once. Of the sample, 0.6% to 0.7% is held by the ten largest clones. Sequencing was performed on memory CD4+ T cells from PBMCs. The intended sense of this specimen's cell subset or site label: CD45RA-negative fraction. All receptors derive from a young man in good health. Some clones in this sample may be carry-over from other donors' samples.

The chain has TRBV6-5 and TRBJ2-7; D assignment may be TRBD1 or TRBD2 (5 bases each). Germline values: CDR1 MNHEY, CDR2 SVGAGI. The CDR3 extends over 12 amino acids. Trimming stripped 11 bases from V and 5 bases from J, with 16 bases between. The CDR3, as DNA: TGTGCCGCCCGGTCTTCGGGGCACGAGCAGTACTTC. This sequence encodes CAARSSGHEQYF.

V gene TRBV6-4 combines with J gene TRBJ2-7; 11 bases fit TRBD2. The J segment lost 3 bases and the V segment lost 6 bases, leaving 13 bases of the junction unmatched. Germline V gene data show CDR1 as MRHNA and CDR2 as SNTAGT. The length of the CDR3 is 17 residues. As DNA, the CDR3 is TGTGCCAGCAGAGTTCCTCCGACTAGCGGGAAATTCTACGAGCAGTACTTC. Its translation: CASRVPPTSGKFYEQYF.

The chain links TRBV5-1 to TRBJ2-5; a weak D match, TRBD2 (6 bases). Trimming removed 1 base at V and 2 bases at J, with 9 bases between. The CDR3 is 14 residues long. From germline, CDR1 is SGHRS and CDR2 YFSETQ. CDR3 amino acids: CASSLIGGQETQYF. As DNA, the CDR3 is TGCGCCAGCAGCTTGATCGGGGGACAAGAGACCCAGTACTTC.

Comment on this clone: At one end, the junction sequence differs from germline, possibly due to a read error. The rearrangement links TRBV6-5 to TRBJ2-2; D ambiguous. CDR1 is MNHEY and CDR2 is SVGAGI in the germline V gene. The CDR3 is 13 amino acids. CDR3 residues: CASRYLEPGELFF. The CDR3 DNA reads as TGTGCCAGCAGATACTTAGAGCCCGGGGAGCTGTTTTTT.

In its sample, this clone was seen once. This rearrangement joins TRBV11-2 to TRBJ2-1; 9 nucleotides line up with TRBD1. Losses at the gene ends were 4 bases for V and 8 bases for J; bases not matched to a gene: 3. Per germline, CDR1 SGHAT and CDR2 FQNNGV. CDR3 length equals 13 residues. For the CDR3, the DNA is TGTGCCAGCAGCTCCACAGGGGGCCATGAGCAGTTCTTC. It specifies CASSSTGGHEQFF.

This clone occurred many times. The V gene is TRBV4-1, the J gene TRBJ1-4, with a possible D match to TRBD1 (6 bases). Deletions cut 4 bases from V and 3 bases from J, with 15 bases between. CDR1 is MGHRA and CDR2 is YSYEKL in the germline V gene. The CDR3 is made up of 16 amino acids. CDR3 loop: CASSLEGGAANEKLFF. DNA for the CDR3: TGCGCCAGCAGCCTCGAAGGGGGGGCGGCTAATGAAAAACTGTTTTTT.

The chain has TRBV29-1 and TRBJ2-1; 7 bases are a match to TRBD2. V dropped 3 bases and J dropped 9; count of bases not matched to a gene: 8. The germline CDR1 and CDR2 sequences are SQVTM and ANQGSEA. This CDR3 contains 13 residues. As DNA, the CDR3 is TGCAGCGTTGAGGGGCGGGAGAGGCGTGAGCAGTTCTTC. Encoded protein: CSVEGRERREQFF.

The V call is TRBV7-2, the J call TRBJ2-1; 7 positions match TRBD2. Germline V gene sequence: CDR1 SGHTA, CDR2 FQGNSA. Unmatched junction bases numbered 8, after V lost 3 bases and J lost 12 bases. This CDR3 region has 13 residues. This CDR3 is CASSFNQRDGQFF. In DNA form, the CDR3 reads TGTGCCAGCAGCTTTAATCAGCGGGATGGGCAGTTCTTC.

The chain recombines TRBV5-8 with TRBJ1-4, with TRBD1 matching 7 bases. The CDR3 consists of 16 residues. The J segment lost 0 bases and the V segment lost 0 bases, leaving 2 bases of the junction unmatched. Germline V gives CDR1 SGHTS, CDR2 YDEGEE. CDR3 protein: CASSLGQGPTNEKLFF. Written as DNA, the CDR3 is TGTGCCAGCAGCTTGGGACAGGGACCAACTAATGAAAAACTGTTTTTT.

The chain joins TRBV5-4 to TRBJ2-5; tentatively, D is TRBD1 (5 bases). Trimming stripped 3 bases from V and 1 base from J, with 13 bases between. The length of the CDR3 is 15 residues. Germline V lookup: CDR1 SGHNT, CDR2 YYREEE (reference sequence). CDR3 in amino acids: CASSSRQRGQETQYF. In DNA, the CDR3 is TGTGCCAGCAGCTCACGACAAAGGGGCCAAGAGACCCAGTACTTC.

V usage is TRBV30 and J usage is TRBJ1-3, with no clear D. The CDR3 has 12 amino acids. In germline, CDR1 is GTSNPN, CDR2 SVGIG (reference sequence). V was shortened by 3 bases and J by 3 bases, with 6 bases between the two germline ends. The CDR3 nucleotides are TGTGCCTGGAGCCTAGATGGAAACACCATATATTTT. It codes for CAWSLDGNTIYF.

This clone was recorded once. The rearrangement joins TRBV6-5 to TRBJ2-1; 11 positions match TRBD2. Germline lookup yields CDR1 MNHEY and CDR2 SVGAGI. V was pared by 5 bases and J by 14 bases, with 14 bases of the junction left unmatched. The CDR3 consists of 15 residues. The CDR3: CASSPIQTSGITKFF. For the CDR3, the DNA is TGTGCCAGCAGTCCGATCCAGACTAGCGGGATAACTAAGTTCTTC.

The chain has TRBV6-1 and TRBJ2-7; the D gene is possibly TRBD1 (6 bases). V gave up 7 bases and J gave up 3 bases, with 13 bases separating them. Germline lookup yields CDR1 MNHNS and CDR2 SASEGT. The CDR3 totals 13 residues. The CDR3 region is CASTRTDNYEQYF. Here the CDR3 DNA reads TGTGCCAGCACCAGGACAGATAACTACGAGCAGTACTTC.

The J gene is TRBJ2-3, the V gene TRBV7-3, with D tentatively TRBD2 (6 bases). V was pared by 1 base and J by 0 bases, with 11 bases between. The CDR3 is 16 amino acids. Germline lookup yields CDR1 SGHTA and CDR2 FQGTGA. The DNA for the CDR3 is TGTGCCAGCAGCTTAATGGGGCGGGGCAGCACAGATACGCAGTATTTT. It translates to CASSLMGRGSTDTQYF.

This chain links TRBV6-4 with TRBJ2-3, with TRBD2 matching 9 bases. From germline, CDR1 is MRHNA and CDR2 SNTAGT. The CDR3 is 15 residues long. Germline trimming cut 2 bases from V and 3 bases from J; bases unmatched to any gene: 3. CDR3 nucleotides: TGTGCCAGCAGTGACAAGGGACTAGCAACAGATACGCAGTATTTT. Translation: CASSDKGLATDTQYF.

On this clone: Since a much larger clone is just one base distant, this may be a read error. The chain employs TRBV29-1 and TRBJ2-2; D unresolved. The CDR3 totals 14 residues. The germline gives CDR1 SQVTM, CDR2 ANQGSEA. V lost 4 bases, J lost 3 bases, and 12 bases lay in between. For the CDR3, the DNA is TGCAGCGTTGTGCAGGCCCAGGACACCGGGGAGCTGTTTTTT. Protein sequence: CSVVQAQDTGELFF.

The genes are TRBV7-8 and TRBJ2-1; 13 nucleotides line up with TRBD2. The germline V gene has CDR1 SGHVS and CDR2 FQNEAQ. The V and J ends lost 5 bases and 5 bases, in that order; junction bases with no gene match: 9. This CDR3 contains 17 residues. The DNA of the CDR3 is TGTGCCAGCAGCCCCAGAACCGGGACTAGCGGGAACAATGAGCAGTTCTTC. Its translation is CASSPRTGTSGNNEQFF.

This chain joins TRBV16 and TRBJ2-1; TRBD1 might be the D (6 bases). Germline V lookup: CDR1 KGHSY, CDR2 FQNENV. The CDR3 length is 13 residues. With 1 base removed from V and 7 bases from J, the gap between germline ends came to 8 bases. CDR3 sequence: CASSQYRENEQFF. CDR3 in DNA: TGTGCCAGCAGCCAATACAGGGAGAATGAGCAGTTCTTC.

This clone was counted a few times. This chain uses TRBV2 with TRBJ1-4; a weak D match, TRBD1 (5 bases). The CDR3 is 14 residues long. Between the trimmed V and J ends, which lost 7 bases and 7 bases, there was a span of 16 bases. CDR1 and CDR2 (germline): SNHLY, FYNNEI. The CDR3 sequence is CASNLQGGGEKLFF. CDR3 bases: TGTGCCAGCAATCTTCAGGGAGGAGGTGAAAAACTGTTTTTT.

The chain joins TRBV27 to TRBJ1-2; a weak D match, TRBD1 (6 bases). Trimming cost V 2 bases and J 8 bases, with 15 bases left between them. The CDR3 runs to 14 residues. Germline CDR1 reads MNHEY; CDR2 reads SMNVEV (reference sequence). The CDR3 sequence is CASSLIAGVGGYTF. CDR3 coding DNA: TGTGCCAGCAGTTTAATCGCAGGGGTGGGAGGCTACACCTTC.

This chain links TRBV25-1 with TRBJ1-2, with 8 bases aligning to TRBD1. Germline trimming cut 4 bases from V and 5 bases from J; bases unmatched to any gene: 6. The CDR3 consists of 14 residues. CDR1 MGHDK and CDR2 SYGVNS come from the germline V gene. The CDR3 DNA follows: TGTGCCAGCAGTGCCCAGGACAGGGAATATGGCTACACCTTC. Protein product: CASSAQDREYGYTF.

The chain couples TRBV6-5 to TRBJ2-7, with 10 bases that match TRBD1. V lost 1 base and J lost 2; bases outside the gene matches: 5. Germline-derived CDR1 and CDR2 are MNHEY and SVGAGI. The CDR3 runs to 16 residues. CDR3 nucleotides: TGTGCCAGCAGTTACTTCTGGGGACAGGGGCCCTACGAGCAGTACTTC. Translating it yields CASSYFWGQGPYEQYF.

This clone was seen once. This chain links TRBV28 with TRBJ2-7; TRBD1 might be the D (5 bases). V lost 4 bases, J lost 2 bases, and 21 bases lay in between. This CDR3 comprises 17 residues. Germline CDR1 reads MDHEN; CDR2 reads SYDVKM. CDR3 amino acids: CASSSRQILWLAYEQYF. The CDR3, as DNA: TGTGCCAGCAGTTCCCGACAGATTCTATGGCTAGCCTACGAGCAGTACTTC. The full variable domain, completed using reference TRBV28 and TRBJ2-7, is DVKVTQSSRYLVKRTGEKVFLECVQDMDHENMFWYRQDPGLGLRLIYFSYDVKMKEKGDIPEGYSVSREKKERFSLILESASTNQTSMYLCASSSRQILWLAYEQYFGPGTRLTVT.

The rearrangement joins TRBV5-6 to TRBJ1-3; TRBD1 might be the D (6 bases). The germline V gene has CDR1 SGHDT and CDR2 YYEEEE. The V end was cut by 3 bases, the J end by 4 bases, with 11 bases between. The length of the CDR3 is 14 residues. CDR3 sequence (DNA): TGTGCCAGCAGCTCGACAGGTATCGGAAACACCATATATTTT. Protein sequence: CASSSTGIGNTIYF. Complete variable domain (other parts from reference TRBV5-6 and TRBJ1-3): DAGVTQSPTHLIKTRGQQVTLRCSPKSGHDTVSWYQQALGQGPQFIFQYYEEEERQRGNFPDRFSGHQFPNYSSELNVNALLLGDSALYLCASSSTGIGNTIYFGEGSWLTVV.

V and J are TRBV28 and TRBJ1-3; D ambiguous. V gave up 6 bases and J gave up 0 bases, with 9 bases separating them. In germline, CDR1 is MDHEN, CDR2 SYDVKM. This CDR3 is 14 amino acids long. The CDR3 protein is CASSPQSSGNTIYF. The DNA for the CDR3 is TGTGCCAGCAGCCCACAGAGCTCTGGAAACACCATATATTTT.

This clone was detected a few times. The chain combines TRBV27 with TRBJ1-1, with TRBD1 as a possible D gene (5 bases). In germline, CDR1 is MNHEY, CDR2 SMNVEV (reference sequence). V was clipped by 5 bases and J by 5 bases, with 15 bases between them. The length of the CDR3 is 14 residues. The CDR3 nucleotides are TGTGCCAGCAGTAGCGGCAGACAGACTACTGAAGCTTTCTTT. Translated: CASSSGRQTTEAFF.